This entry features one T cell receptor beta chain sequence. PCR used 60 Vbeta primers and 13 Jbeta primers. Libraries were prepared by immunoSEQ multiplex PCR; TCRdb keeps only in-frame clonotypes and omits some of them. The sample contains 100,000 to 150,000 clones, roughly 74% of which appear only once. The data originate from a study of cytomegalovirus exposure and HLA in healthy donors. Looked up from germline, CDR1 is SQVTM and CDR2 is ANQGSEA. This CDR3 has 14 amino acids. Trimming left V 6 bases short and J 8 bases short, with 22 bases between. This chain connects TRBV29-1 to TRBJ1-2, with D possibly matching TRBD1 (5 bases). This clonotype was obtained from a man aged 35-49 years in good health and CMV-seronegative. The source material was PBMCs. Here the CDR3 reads CSVRSFRGLRGYTF. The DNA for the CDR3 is TGCAGCGTCCGCTCCTTTAGGGGACTAAGAGGCTACACCTTC.